This paragraph covers one TCR beta chain sequence. This clonotype turned up a few times. Its target antigen remains unknown. Base qualities are not at hand, and no much larger clone is one base apart. Based on the germline V gene, the CDR1 and CDR2 sequences are SGHVT and SQSDAQ. The CDR3, cysteine through phenylalanine, is 18 amino acids long. The sequence is cut down to CDR3 DNA, 54 bases in frame from base 1. The V and J ends are trimmed by 5 bases and 4 bases, leaving 24 bases between them. Library preparation used 5' RACE. Data came from an Illumina HiSeq 2500. A second roughly 6 to 12 cycle PCR used a sample-barcoded 5' primer and a J-beta primer mix. A unique molecular identifier was introduced onto each TCR beta cDNA molecule by a template-switch 5' adaptor carrying 12 random nucleotides. Each sample yielded at least 3 million CDR3-containing paired-end reads. First-strand cDNA synthesis was performed from all RNA using the Mint cDNA synthesis kit, with priming by a TRBC-specific oligonucleotide. Following uracil-DNA glycosylase treatment, a first 18-cycle PCR with universal primers M1SS and BC2_uni_R was performed on all cDNA. In the authors' own workflow: Normalization of each sample was performed by random selection of 1 million high-quality reads, each carrying a distinct molecular identifier. Reads sharing molecular identifiers were discarded rather than binned into consensus sequences. CDR3 identification, clonotype clustering and error correction used MiTCR with a Q25 quality threshold and the strictest error-elimination algorithm. Lower-bound total TCR beta diversity was estimated with a nonparametric unseen species model using Euler transformation. TCRdb took the public reads, trimmed them with fastp at Q25, ran MiXCR for clone calling and kept in-frame beta chains. Every entry covers one CDR3 protein and lists the most common genes and DNA from its rows. These V and J calls derive from TCRdb rather than the authors' analysis. This sample comprises 750,000 or so distinct CDR3 sequences, more than 20% of them detected only once. In total, the top ten clones hold 8% to 10% of the sample.

The roughly 39 donors, aged roughly 6 to 95 years, were systemically healthy Caucasian individuals from Russia. Each donor gave about 10 milliliters of peripheral blood, drawn into EDTA-treated Vacutainer tubes. Ficoll-Paque density-gradient centrifugation was used to isolate PBMCs, with at least 6.5 million obtained per sample. Trizol reagent was used to extract total RNA from the PBMCs, yielding at least 5 micrograms per sample. For every donor, flow cytometry on a PBMC aliquot measured the percentage of naive CD45RAhigh/CD27high T cells. These data are taken from a study of blood T cells in healthy people across ages (dated by TCRdb to between 2015 and 2017). In terms of the full investigation: Template switching captured roughly one uniquely barcoded TCR beta cDNA molecule per two T cells in model experiments. The study analyzed two additional independent replicas of 1 million unique cDNA reads from the same blood draw for two donors, one aged 18 to 29 and one aged 80 or older. Using deep sequencing normalized with unique cDNA molecular identifiers, the study measured how TCR beta repertoire diversity changes with age. Donors were grouped into four age groups: young (average roughly 17 years), middle-aged (39), aged (approximately 58) and long-lived (about 82). The full study reports these points: Estimates of total diversity from one million sequenced T cells were regarded as lower bounds and underestimates. As age increased, observed TCR beta diversity per million T cells dropped in a roughly linear way, and a significant reduction was already evident by age around 41. The percentage of naive T cells measured by flow cytometry correlated strongly with observed TCR beta diversity. Compared with the aged group, more naive CD4+ T cells, fewer expanded clones and increased TCR diversity were shown by the long-lived group, suggesting age selection. Because donor CMV infection status was unknown, age-related changes in expanded clonotypes were potentially confounded. Since profiling was done on bulk unsorted PBMCs, naive and antigen-experienced compartments could not be conclusively compared.

The sample was also reused in another study, on T cells of mothers and their children. The second investigation adds: The donors were nine systemically healthy Caucasian individuals, made up of three mothers and their six children. cDNA synthesis consumed the entire amount of extracted RNA, loaded at about 1.6 ug RNA in each 15 ul reaction. In the second PCR, the M1S primer added sample barcodes and 2-4 random nucleotides. Each mother yielded over 9 million TCR beta CDR3 reads and each child roughly 2.9 million reads. TCR recombination output is similarly shaped by thymic selection in related and unrelated pairs, with a minor effect exerted by inherited differences. Normalized repertoire overlap in related mother-child pairs was always slightly higher than in unrelated mother-child pairs, but the difference was never significant. With a sensitivity of approximately 92 clones per million clonotypes, no persistent microchimeric T cell clones were detected. To look for features that set related mother-child pairs apart from unrelated individuals, the researchers ran deep NGS to compare the TCR beta repertoires of mothers and children. Mothers averaged around 43 +/- 4 years of age and children averaged 11 +/- 4 years. After adapter ligation with NEBNext reagents, the libraries were sequenced on Illumina HiSeq 2000 with 100+100 nt paired-end reads. To avoid cross-contamination, the mother libraries and the child libraries were prepared a month apart and sequenced in separate runs. For each donor, somewhere between about 450,000 and 2,200,000 distinct TCR beta clonotypes were identified. Naive TCR beta clonotypes were estimated from low-frequency clonotypes matched to each donor's FACS-determined naive share, without sorting.

Material for sequencing was blood. Recombination joined TRBV7-4 with TRBJ2-1, with the D gene tentatively TRBD1 or TRBD2, based on 5 matching bases in each. The receptor was derived from a boy aged 5-17 years in good health. The CDR3 corresponds to CASSPRSRHPWGYNEQFF. In nucleotide form, the sequence is TGTGCCAGCAGCCCACGAAGCCGACACCCCTGGGGGTACAATGAGCAGTTCTTC. Full variable domain (CDR3 extended with the reference TRBV7-4 and TRBJ2-1 proteins): GAGVSQSPRYKVAKRGRDVALRCDSISGHVTLYWYRQTLGQGSEVLTYSQSDAQRDKSGRPSGRFSAERPERSVSTLKIQRTEQGDSAVYLCASSPRSRHPWGYNEQFFGPGTRLTVL.